This TCR beta chain was captured by sequencing in a study of cytomegalovirus exposure and HLA in healthy donors. Primers for the PCR totalled 60 Vbeta and 13 Jbeta. Some clones are missing from TCRdb's copy, which holds only in-frame ones; the method was immunoSEQ multiplex PCR. The sample has about 260,000 clones, 84% seen once. V gave up 5 bases and J gave up 0 bases; unmatched junction bases: 4. CDR3 size: 15 residues. Looked up from germline, CDR1 is LNHDA and CDR2 is SQIVND (reference sequence). Of note for this clone: What it recognizes is unknown.

Overall study results and limits: Further analysis was carried out later, and it showed several of the most significant clusters appearing linked to common viral pathogens.

Input material: PBMCs. V usage is TRBV19 and J usage is TRBJ1-5, with 7 bases that match TRBD1. The sequence was collected from a woman aged 40 to 55 in good health and CMV-seropositive. CDR3 region: CASSPRGYSNQPQHF. In nucleotides, the CDR3 is TGTGCCAGTAGTCCCAGGGGGTATAGCAATCAGCCCCAGCATTTT.